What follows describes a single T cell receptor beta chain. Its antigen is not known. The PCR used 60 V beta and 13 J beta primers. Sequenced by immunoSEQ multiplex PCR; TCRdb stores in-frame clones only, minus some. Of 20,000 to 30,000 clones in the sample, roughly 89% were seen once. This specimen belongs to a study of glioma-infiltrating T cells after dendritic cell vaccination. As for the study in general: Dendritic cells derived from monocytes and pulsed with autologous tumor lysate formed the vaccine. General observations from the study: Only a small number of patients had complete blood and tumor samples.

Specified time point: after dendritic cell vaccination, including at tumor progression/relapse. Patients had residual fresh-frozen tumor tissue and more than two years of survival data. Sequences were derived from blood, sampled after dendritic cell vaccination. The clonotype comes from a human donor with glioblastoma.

The CDR3 coding sequence is TGTGCCAGTAGTATAGCGAATTCACCCCTCCACTTT. It specifies CASSIANSPLHF. V is TRBV19 and J is TRBJ1-6; no firm D call. Trimming removed 1 base from V and 7 bases from J, with 2 bases in between. The CDR3 length is 12 residues. From germline, CDR1 is LNHDA and CDR2 SQIVND (reference sequence).